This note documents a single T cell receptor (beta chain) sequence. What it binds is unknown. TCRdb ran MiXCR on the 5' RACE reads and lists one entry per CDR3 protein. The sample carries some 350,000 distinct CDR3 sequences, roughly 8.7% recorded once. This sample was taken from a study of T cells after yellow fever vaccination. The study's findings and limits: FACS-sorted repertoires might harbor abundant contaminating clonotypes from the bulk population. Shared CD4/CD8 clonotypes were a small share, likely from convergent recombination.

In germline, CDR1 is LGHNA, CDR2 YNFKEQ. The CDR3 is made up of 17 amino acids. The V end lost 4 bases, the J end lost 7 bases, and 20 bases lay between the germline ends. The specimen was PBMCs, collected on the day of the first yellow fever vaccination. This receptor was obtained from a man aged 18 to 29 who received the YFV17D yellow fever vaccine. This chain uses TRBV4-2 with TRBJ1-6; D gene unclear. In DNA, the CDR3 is TGTGCCAGCAGCCCCTCCCCCGAGGCGACTTTCAATTCACCCCTCCACTTT. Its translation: CASSPSPEATFNSPLHF.